These 16 T cell receptor beta chains were all obtained from the same sample, sequenced in a study of beta chain features in type 1 diabetes. The study reverse transcribed the entire isolated RNA, so it sequenced expressed TCRB transcripts. TCRdb's table, derived via immunoSEQ multiplex PCR, lists solely in-frame clones and lacks some. The data show roughly 500,000 clones, over 9.5% seen once. The sequencing input was naive CD4+ T cells from blood. The receptors were gathered from a woman in her late teens or twenties in good health.

There are a few counts of this clone. The chain employs TRBV29-1 and TRBJ2-1, with D perhaps TRBD1 (5 bases). V lost 6 bases to trimming and J lost 9 bases, with 12 bases between them. Germline lookup yields CDR1 SQVTM and CDR2 ANQGSEA. CDR3 length equals 11 residues. CDR3 coding DNA: TGCAGCGTCCAGGGTTTGGGTGAGCAGTTCTTC. As protein: CSVQGLGEQFF.

This clone was seen more than once but under ten times. V is TRBV30 and J is TRBJ1-1; D is undetermined. Per germline, CDR1 GTSNPN and CDR2 SVGIG (reference sequence). The ends were cut back, 7 bases at V and 5 bases at J, with 8 bases in the middle. This CDR3 region has 10 residues. The CDR3 DNA reads TGTGCCTACTTGAGGACTGAAGCTTTCTTT. This translates into CAYLRTEAFF.

This clone showed up many times. The chain couples TRBV13 to TRBJ1-2; 9 bases agree with TRBD1. V lost 6 bases, J lost 4 bases, and 9 bases stayed unmatched. The CDR3 totals 15 residues. Looked up from germline, CDR1 is PRHDT and CDR2 is FYEKMQ (reference sequence). This CDR3 is CASRPIGTGPYGYTF. The CDR3 DNA reads as TGTGCCAGCAGGCCAATCGGGACAGGGCCCTATGGCTACACCTTC.

The genes are TRBV29-1 and TRBJ1-1, with D hard to call. V gave up 4 bases and J gave up 0 bases, with 12 bases separating them. Germline-derived CDR1 and CDR2 are SQVTM and ANQGSEA. The CDR3 is 14 residues long. The CDR3 reads CSVVRPPMNTEAFF. For the CDR3, the DNA is TGCAGCGTTGTCCGGCCGCCCATGAACACTGAAGCTTTCTTT.

This clone showed up just a few times. Here the CDR3 reads CASSLGSTAASYNEQFF. CDR3 coding DNA: TGTGCCAGCAGCTTAGGGTCTACAGCGGCCTCCTACAATGAGCAGTTCTTC. The chain has TRBV7-9 and TRBJ2-1, with D possibly matching TRBD2 (5 bases). The CDR3 runs to 17 residues. V lost 1 base, J lost 0 bases, and 13 bases lay in between. Germline V CDR1 and CDR2: SEHNR, FQNEAQ (reference sequence).

To note about this clone: This sample also contains other DNA sequences that code for the same CDR3. V and J are TRBV5-1 and TRBJ1-6, with 7 positions matching TRBD1. Germline assignment: CDR1 SGHRS and CDR2 YFSETQ. This CDR3 is 14 amino acids long. Trimming cost V 0 bases and J 10 bases; bases outside gene matches: 4. The CDR3 spells CASSLGQGNSPLHF. The CDR3 DNA follows: TGCGCCAGCAGCTTGGGACAGGGCAACTCACCCCTCCACTTT.

Written as DNA, the CDR3 is TGTGCCAGCTCACCAACAGGGATCTACGAGCAGTACGTC. It codes for CASSPTGIYEQYV. This chain connects TRBV18 to TRBJ2-7; tentative D call: TRBD1 (6 bases). This CDR3 region has 13 residues. Per germline, CDR1 KGHSH and CDR2 LQKENI. The germline V and J ends were trimmed by 2 bases and 3 bases, with 8 bases remaining between them.

This chain connects TRBV25-1 to TRBJ2-5; 8 bases map to TRBD1. With V trimmed by 4 bases and J by 2 bases, 6 bases remained unmatched. Germline CDR1 and CDR2: MGHDK and SYGVNS. This CDR3 comprises 15 residues. The CDR3 coding sequence is TGTGCCAGCAGTGCCCAGGGGGCGCTTCAAGAGACCCAGTACTTC. Encoded protein: CASSAQGALQETQYF.

V gene TRBV28 combines with J gene TRBJ2-1; D is undetermined. V gave up 5 bases and J gave up 6 bases, with 11 bases separating them. The germline CDR1 and CDR2 sequences are MDHEN and SYDVKM. The CDR3 is 13 amino acids. The CDR3 DNA is TGTGCCAGCAGTGTATCCGTCCCCAATGAGCAGTTCTTC. This translates into CASSVSVPNEQFF.

J is TRBJ2-2 and V is TRBV19; 7 bases are a match to TRBD1. The CDR3 totals 15 residues. V was clipped by 3 bases and J by 2 bases; unmatched bases: 3. CDR1 and CDR2 (germline): LNHDA, SQIVND (reference sequence). In nucleotides, the CDR3 is TGTGCCAGTAGTATTACAGGGGCAAACACCGGGGAGCTGTTTTTT. It is translated as CASSITGANTGELFF. The complete variable domain, with remaining parts taken from reference TRBV19 and TRBJ2-2, reads DGGITQSPKYLFRKEGQNVTLSCEQNLNHDAMYWYRQDPGQGLRLIYYSQIVNDFQKGDIAEGYSVSREKKESFPLTVTSAQKNPTAFYLCASSITGANTGELFFGEGSRLTVL.

The chain has TRBV29-1 and TRBJ1-2; D call uncertain. V lost 4 bases, J lost 1 base, and 13 bases lay in between. Germline loops: CDR1 SQVTM, CDR2 ANQGSEA. The CDR3 is made up of 14 amino acids. This chain's CDR3 is CSVGQVRVNYGYTF. The CDR3 DNA follows: TGCAGCGTTGGCCAGGTTCGGGTTAACTATGGCTACACCTTC.

This clone was detected a few times. This chain joins TRBV9 and TRBJ2-1, with D hard to call. Trimming pared 0 bases from V and 1 base from J, leaving 11 bases between. The CDR3 has 16 residues. Germline loops: CDR1 SGDLS, CDR2 YYNGEE. The CDR3 DNA is TGTGCCAGCAGCGTAGCAAGGTCTGTATCCTACAATGAGCAGTTCTTC. The encoded protein is CASSVARSVSYNEQFF.

This clone was observed a few times. This rearrangement joins TRBV9 to TRBJ1-1; D unresolved. Trimming took 2 bases from V and 2 from J, leaving 10 bases between them. The CDR3 is 14 residues long. Germline V gene data show CDR1 as SGDLS and CDR2 as YYNGEE. CDR3 coding DNA: TGTGCCAGCAGCGTTACAACAGCAAACACTGAAGCTTTCTTT. Protein sequence: CASSVTTANTEAFF.

This clone has a handful of counts. The gene calls are TRBV4-3 and TRBJ2-5; D is tentatively TRBD1 or TRBD2 (5 bases each). The end of the DNA aligns better with TRBJ2-7, so the J call may be wrong. The germline V gene has CDR1 LGHNA and CDR2 YSLEER. The CDR3 covers 13 residues. The CDR3 spells CASSQDGGDEQYF. DNA of the CDR3: TGCGCCAGCAGCCAAGATGGGGGAGACGAGCAGTACTTC.

This chain's CDR3 is CSAVRDREHTF. The CDR3 nucleotides read TGCAGTGCTGTCCGGGACAGGGAACACACCTTC. The rearrangement joins TRBV20-1 to TRBJ1-2, with 9 bases fitting TRBD1. V lost 5 bases to trimming and J lost 12 bases; unmatched junction nucleotides: 7. The CDR3 spans 11 residues. Germline loops: CDR1 DFQATT, CDR2 SNEGSKA (reference sequence).

This clone was observed a handful of times. V and J are TRBV28 and TRBJ2-1; 10 nucleotides align to TRBD1. Germline CDR1 and CDR2: MDHEN and SYDVKM. The ends lost 6 bases at V and 9 bases at J; junction bases unmatched: 8. The CDR3 extends over 14 amino acids. The CDR3 region has the DNA TGTGCCAGCAGCTTTGGACAGGGGGTATTTGAGCAGTTCTTC. This gives the protein CASSFGQGVFEQFF.